Below are 18 T cell receptor beta chains sequenced from a single sample in a study of post-analysis software for immune sequencing data (dated by TCRdb to 2013 to 2016). Broad study findings and their caveats: Patients showed significantly higher frequencies than controls for a handful of TRBV segments, among them TRBV5-6, TRBV5-1 and TRBV20-1.

Their antigen targets remain unknown. The library was obtained by PCR. Instrument on record: Illumina HiSeq 2500. To reduce PCR and sequencing biases, unique molecular identifiers were incorporated into the TCR beta cDNA libraries. TCRdb redid the processing of the public reads, applying fastp at Q25 and MiXCR, and retained in-frame beta chains. A single entry per CDR3 protein holds the most common genes and DNA from its merged rows. Within this sample are under 650,000 distinct CDR3 sequences, with 44% of them counted one time only. The ten top clones hold more than 1.5% of the sample. The sample consisted of blood. These receptors came from a girl aged 5 to 17 with multiple sclerosis.

This sequence joins TRBV28 and TRBJ2-1; 10 bases agree with TRBD2. The CDR3 runs 14 residues. CDR1 MDHEN and CDR2 SYDVKM come from the germline V gene. V gave up 7 bases and J gave up 5 bases; unmatched junction bases: 5. The CDR3 here is CASTAGLANNEQFF. As DNA, the CDR3 is TGTGCCAGCACTGCGGGACTAGCGAACAATGAGCAGTTCTTC.

The V and J genes are TRBV5-5 and TRBJ2-3; TRBD1 aligns across 9 bases. CDR1 and CDR2 from the germline V gene are SGHKS and YYEKEE (reference sequence). The ends lost 4 bases at V and 4 bases at J; junction bases unmatched: 7. The CDR3 contains 15 residues. The CDR3 region is CASSPAGTGPDTQYF. Written as DNA, the CDR3 is TGTGCCAGCAGCCCTGCGGGGACAGGGCCAGATACGCAGTATTTT.

J is TRBJ2-5 and V is TRBV7-8; possible D gene TRBD2, 5 bases. The closer fit of TRBJ2-7 to the DNA end suggests the J call may be wrong. The CDR3 contains 14 residues. CDR1 SGHVS and CDR2 FQNEAQ come from the germline V gene. CDR3: CASSLGRLPAEQYF. The CDR3 DNA reads as TGTGCCAGCAGCTTAGGTCGACTACCCGCCGAGCAGTACTTC.

The chain is built from TRBV6-5 and TRBJ2-3; TRBD2 is a possible D gene (7 bases). This CDR3 contains 17 residues. Looked up from germline, CDR1 is MNHEY and CDR2 is SVGAGI. Trimming took off 0 bases at V and 0 bases at J, with 13 bases between the two ends. DNA for the CDR3: TGTGCCAGCAGTTACTCGGGGGCTAGCGGAAGCACAGATACGCAGTATTTT. Translated, it gives CASSYSGASGSTDTQYF.

The J gene is TRBJ2-3, the V gene TRBV6-4; 9 bases align to TRBD1. Germline trimming cut 4 bases from V and 4 bases from J; bases unmatched to any gene: 6. Germline V gives CDR1 MRHNA, CDR2 SNTAGT. This CDR3 is 15 amino acids long. The DNA for the CDR3 is TGTGCCAGCAGTGTGGAGGGACAGGGCCCAGATACGCAGTATTTT. Translated, it gives CASSVEGQGPDTQYF.

The chain joins TRBV4-1 to TRBJ2-1; 8 positions agree with TRBD2. J lost 4 bases, V lost 1 base, and 9 bases had no gene match. CDR3 size: 17 residues. CDR1 MGHRA and CDR2 YSYEKL come from the germline V gene. The CDR3 DNA reads as TGCGCCAGCAGCCAAGTTGAATCCAGCGGGGGTTACAATGAGCAGTTCTTC. Translation gives CASSQVESSGGYNEQFF.

This chain connects TRBV3-1 to TRBJ2-1; 8 positions agree with TRBD2. Germline V gene lookup returns CDR1 LGHDT and CDR2 YNNKEL (reference sequence). The CDR3 length is 15 residues. The V segment lost 3 bases and the J segment 10 bases; nucleotides outside the gene matches: 11. The CDR3 DNA follows: TGTGCCAGCAGCCATGCCGGGGGGGAAGTTCAGGAGCAGTTCTTC. Protein: CASSHAGGEVQEQFF.

Regarding this clonotype: Its ends do not fully match the called genes, so a read error is possible. The V gene is TRBV6-1, the J gene TRBJ2-7, with TRBD2 matching 9 bases. The germline V gene encodes CDR1 MNHNS and CDR2 SASEGT. This CDR3 region has 14 residues. The CDR3 region has the DNA TGTGCCCGCAGTGAAATTAGCGGGAGCCACGAGCAGTACTTC. Residues: CARSEISGSHEQYF.

V gene TRBV20-1 combines with J gene TRBJ1-2, with D maybe TRBD1 (5 bases). V was shortened by 4 bases and J by 4 bases, with 7 bases between the two germline ends. This CDR3 contains 11 residues. The V gene's germline CDR1 is DFQATT and CDR2 SNEGSKA (reference sequence). CDR3 in amino acids: CSAKGPYGYTF. CDR3 bases: TGCAGTGCTAAGGGGCCCTATGGCTACACCTTC.

The chain combines TRBV12-3 or TRBV12-4 with TRBJ2-1, with unresolved D. V lost 3 bases and J lost 11, with 17 bases in between. This CDR3 spans 14 amino acids. CDR3 nucleotide sequence: TGTGCCAGCAGTTTTTCAGAGAGCCCTCACAAGCAGTTCTTC. Protein product: CASSFSESPHKQFF.

This clonotype has just a few counts. This chain links TRBV6-1 with TRBJ2-1, with D uncertain. Trimming removed 6 bases at V and 2 bases at J, with 11 bases between. The germline V gene encodes CDR1 MNHNS and CDR2 SASEGT. CDR3 length: 14 residues. DNA of the CDR3: TGTGCCAGCAGCGGCGGTAGGACCTACAATGAGCAGTTCTTC. Encoded protein: CASSGGRTYNEQFF.

V usage is TRBV27 and J usage is TRBJ1-5, with no clear D. V was pared by 5 bases and J by 1 base, with 9 bases between. Germline V gene lookup returns CDR1 MNHEY and CDR2 SMNVEV (reference sequence). The CDR3 has 14 residues. The CDR3 bases are TGTGCCAGCAGTGTGGACCACAGCAATCAGCCCCAGCATTTT. It codes for CASSVDHSNQPQHF.

In the case of this clonotype: A read error may account for a junction end that differs from germline. V is TRBV27 and J is TRBJ2-4; TRBD2 agrees at 16 bases. The DNA end is more similar to TRBJ2-7, so the J call may be wrong. The germline V gene encodes CDR1 MNHEY and CDR2 SMNVEV (reference sequence). The length of the CDR3 is 20 residues. CDR3 protein: CASSPLLSGTSGRGSCEQYF. CDR3 in DNA: TGTGCCAGCAGTCCCCTTTTGTCCGGGACTAGCGGGAGGGGCTCCTGCGAGCAGTACTTC.

The rearrangement joins TRBV5-1 to TRBJ2-5; tentatively, D is TRBD2 (5 bases). The J call is in doubt because the DNA end fits TRBJ2-7 better. The CDR3 is made up of 14 amino acids. Germline assignment: CDR1 SGHRS and CDR2 YFSETQ. DNA of the CDR3: TGCGCCAGCAGCCGCGGAGGCCTTCCAAACGAGCAGTACTTC. This sequence encodes CASSRGGLPNEQYF.

The chain is built from TRBV6-6 and TRBJ2-5; the match to TRBD2 covers 7 bases. This CDR3 contains 16 residues. CDR1 is MNHNY and CDR2 is SVGAGI in the germline V gene (reference sequence). Trimming took 3 bases from V and 4 from J; bases not matched to a gene: 11. CDR3 nucleotide sequence: TGTGCCAGCAGTTATGGGAGGGGCGCTATGGGAGAGACCCAGTACTTC. Translation gives CASSYGRGAMGETQYF.

This chain links TRBV5-1 with TRBJ2-7; 10 bases map to TRBD2. The germline V gene has CDR1 SGHRS and CDR2 YFSETQ. The CDR3 has 14 amino acids. V was pared by 0 bases and J by 6 bases, with 3 bases of the junction left unmatched. The CDR3 DNA reads TGCGCCAGCAGCTTGGAGCGGGGGGGCTGCGAGCAGTACTTC. This codes for CASSLERGGCEQYF.

This clonotype came up a few times. V and J are TRBV5-6 and TRBJ2-1; 7 nucleotides align to TRBD2. V lost 4 bases to trimming and J lost 0 bases; unmatched junction nucleotides: 13. Germline V gives CDR1 SGHDT, CDR2 YYEEEE. The CDR3 consists of 18 residues. The CDR3 region is CASSPSRRGRLSYNEQFF. Here the CDR3 DNA reads TGTGCCAGCAGCCCGTCTCGGCGCGGGAGACTCTCCTACAATGAGCAGTTCTTC. Looking up the rest from reference TRBV5-6 and TRBJ2-1 gives the full variable domain: DAGVTQSPTHLIKTRGQQVTLRCSPKSGHDTVSWYQQALGQGPQFIFQYYEEEERQRGNFPDRFSGHQFPNYSSELNVNALLLGDSALYLCASSPSRRGRLSYNEQFFGPGTRLTVL.

The chain's CDR3 is CASSQEVRGQGTEAFF. The CDR3 DNA is TGTGCCAGCAGCCAAGAAGTAAGGGGGCAGGGCACTGAAGCTTTCTTT. The rearrangement joins TRBV4-2 to TRBJ1-1; 7 bases are shared with TRBD1. CDR1 and CDR2 from the germline V gene are LGHNA and YNFKEQ. Unmatched junction bases numbered 8, after V lost 0 bases and J lost 4 bases. This CDR3 has 16 amino acids.